According to its frequency, the clone carrying this T cell receptor (beta chain) is medium-sized. Antigen specificity is unknown. The data were taken from a study of human CD8 memory T cell subsets. General observations from the study: For stem-like memory and precursor exhausted T cells, diversity was similarly high, which was not true of effector memory cells. Stem-like memory T cells and precursor exhausted T cells had repertoires that overlapped very little.

The authors enriched total CD8+ T cells by negative magnetic separation. RNA originated from duplicate vials containing roughly 150,000 sorted CD8+ T cells per subset. The CDR3 length is 13 residues. In germline, CDR1 is SEHNR, CDR2 FQNEAQ (reference sequence). UMI-labeled 5' RACE generated the TCR beta libraries. TCRdb reprocessed the 5' RACE reads; each CDR3 protein has one entry and no DNA is given. The table for this sample gives roughly 9,800 distinct CDR3 sequences. This sequence joins TRBV7-9 and TRBJ2-3. Sequencing was carried out using CD8+ T cells from PBMCs. The sequence derives from a human donor in good health. The CDR3 here is CASSRWLADTQYF.